A single sample is the source of the 8 T cell receptor beta chains below, sequenced in a study of T cell repertoires in cytomegalovirus infection. TCRdb analysed the reads with MiXCR anew, one entry per CDR3 protein. The sample includes some 680,000 distinct CDR3 sequences, 35% of them seen just once. Material: PBMCs. All receptors come from a human donor in good health (CMV status not recorded). Some clones in this sample may be carry-over from other donors' samples.

This clonotype came up many times. As DNA, the CDR3 is TGTGCCAGCGTAGGACCTCGGACAGACCGGAACTATGGCTACACCTTC. Translated, it gives CASVGPRTDRNYGYTF. This rearrangement joins TRBV6-1 to TRBJ1-2, with D perhaps TRBD1 (6 bases). Germline V lookup: CDR1 MNHNS, CDR2 SASEGT. V was shortened by 8 bases and J by 2 bases, with 21 bases between the two germline ends. This CDR3 is 16 amino acids long.

The table lists this clonotype with many counts. The CDR3 protein is CASSPSTGMSYEQYF. The CDR3 DNA reads as TGTGCCAGCAGCCCGTCGACTGGGATGTCCTACGAGCAGTACTTC. The chain uses TRBV7-2 and TRBJ2-7; no definite D call. CDR1 is SGHTA and CDR2 is FQGNSA in the germline V gene. The germline V and J ends were trimmed by 5 bases and 1 base, with 15 bases remaining between them. The CDR3 is 15 amino acids.

V is TRBV28 and J is TRBJ2-7, with TRBD2 identical over 11 bases. CDR1 and CDR2 from the germline V gene are MDHEN and SYDVKM. The CDR3 spans 13 residues. J lost 8 bases, V lost 7 bases, and 7 bases had no gene match. The CDR3 DNA is TGTGCCAGCACCACCGGGACTAGCGGTAAGCAGTACTTC. Protein product: CASTTGTSGKQYF.

This clonotype has a handful of counts. The gene calls are TRBV5-1 and TRBJ1-4; D uncertain. Germline values: CDR1 SGHRS, CDR2 YFSETQ. This CDR3 comprises 15 residues. V lost 0 bases to trimming and J lost 6 bases, with 12 bases between them. Written as DNA, the CDR3 is TGCGCCAGCAGCTTGGGAGGAGAAGGATATGAAAAACTGTTTTTT. Translated, it gives CASSLGGEGYEKLFF. The full variable domain, completed using reference TRBV5-1 and TRBJ1-4, is KAGVTQTPRYLIKTRGQQVTLSCSPISGHRSVSWYQQTPGQGLQFLFEYFSETQRNKGNFPGRFSGRQFSNSRSEMNVSTLELGDSALYLCASSLGGEGYEKLFFGSGTQLSVL.

Many counts were recorded for this clonotype. V is TRBV7-2 and J is TRBJ2-3; no clear D gene. Germline V lookup: CDR1 SGHTA, CDR2 FQGNSA. This CDR3 comprises 14 residues. V lost 5 bases and J lost 1, with 10 bases in between. The DNA for the CDR3 is TGTGCCAGCAGCCCGCACTACGGCACAGATACGCAGTATTTT. This sequence encodes CASSPHYGTDTQYF.

The CDR3 sequence is CASSRDRGRGGAFF. In nucleotides, the CDR3 is TGTGCCAGCAGTCGGGACAGGGGGCGAGGTGGAGCTTTCTTT. This chain joins TRBV6-5 and TRBJ1-1; 12 bases are a match to TRBD1. CDR3 size: 14 residues. Germline CDR1 and CDR2: MNHEY and SVGAGI. V trimming: 5 bases; J trimming: 10 bases; junction bases outside the gene matches: 8.

This clonotype came up a few times. V gene TRBV6-2 or TRBV6-3 combines with J gene TRBJ2-1; D is ambiguous. The CDR3 has 18 amino acids. V gave up 0 bases and J gave up 0 bases, with 15 bases separating them. The germline V gene has CDR1 MNHEY and CDR2 SVGEGT. The CDR3 bases are TGTGCCAGCAGTTACTCGGCGCGGACCTCTAGCTCCTACAATGAGCAGTTCTTC. It encodes CASSYSARTSSSYNEQFF.

This clonotype was seen more than once but under ten times. The rearrangement links TRBV28 to TRBJ1-6; D gene ambiguous. The germline gives CDR1 MDHEN, CDR2 SYDVKM. The CDR3 length is 12 residues. Trimming cost V 5 bases and J 13 bases, with 12 bases left between them. Written as DNA, the CDR3 is TGTGCCAGCAGTCCCCGGGTCTGGCCCCTCCACTTT. Its protein product is CASSPRVWPLHF.